Below are 23 T cell receptor beta chains sequenced from a single sample in a study of shared clonotypes between healthy human individuals. TCRdb keeps only in-frame clones here, not all; method: immunoSEQ multiplex PCR. The sample has about 510,000 clones; 60% to 85% are singletons. The sequenced material came from PBMCs. These receptors were collected from a middle-aged woman in good health. Some clones in this sample may be carry-over from other donors' samples.

V gene TRBV9 combines with J gene TRBJ2-2; D is perhaps TRBD1 or TRBD2 (5 bases each). The germline gives CDR1 SGDLS, CDR2 YYNGEE. Trimming left V 4 bases short and J 6 bases short, with 10 bases between. This CDR3 comprises 13 residues. CDR3: CASSPQGPGELFF. DNA for the CDR3: TGTGCCAGCAGCCCTCAGGGACCCGGGGAGCTGTTTTTT.

The chain recombines TRBV11-2 with TRBJ1-3; TRBD1 might be the D (5 bases). The CDR3 has 15 residues. V was cut by 4 bases and J by 0 bases, with 10 bases left in between. Germline lookup yields CDR1 SGHAT and CDR2 FQNNGV. Written as DNA, the CDR3 is TGTGCCAGCAGCTGGGGACTGAACTCTGGAAACACCATATATTTT. Its translation: CASSWGLNSGNTIYF. The entire variable domain, with the rest obtained from reference TRBV11-2 and TRBJ1-3, is as follows: EAGVAQSPRYKIIEKRQSVAFWCNPISGHATLYWYQQILGQGPKLLIQFQNNGVVDDSQLPKDRFSAERLKGVDSTLKIQPAKLEDSAVYLCASSWGLNSGNTIYFGEGSWLTVV.

This clone appeared a few times. The V call is TRBV27, the J call TRBJ2-1; TRBD1 agrees at 10 bases. CDR1 and CDR2 (germline): MNHEY, SMNVEV (reference sequence). J gave up 8 bases and V 8 bases, and 9 bases lay outside the gene matches. This CDR3 has 14 amino acids. The CDR3 bases are TGTGCCAGCGGCGACAGGGGGCTCTGGGATGAGCAGTTCTTC. This encodes CASGDRGLWDEQFF.

This clone turned up a few times. The chain recombines TRBV2 with TRBJ1-5; no clear D. The CDR3 spans 11 residues. Per the germline V gene, CDR1 is SNHLY and CDR2 is FYNNEI. Trimming pared 5 bases from V and 9 bases from J, leaving 8 bases between. The CDR3 DNA reads as TGTGCCAGCAGTATCGGGCCGCCCCAGCATTTT. Its translation is CASSIGPPQHF.

The table lists this clone with a count of one. The chain recombines TRBV7-2 with TRBJ2-7, with 9 bases lining up with TRBD2. Germline CDR1 SGHTA, CDR2 FQGNSA. This CDR3 comprises 14 residues. V lost 3 bases, J lost 7 bases, and 7 bases stayed unmatched. The CDR3 spells CASSFISGSGEQYF. CDR3 sequence (DNA): TGTGCCAGCAGCTTCATTAGCGGGAGTGGGGAGCAGTACTTC.

The CDR3 DNA reads TGCAGTGCCACAGATAACTATGGCTACACCTTC. It translates to CSATDNYGYTF. The chain recombines TRBV20-1 with TRBJ1-2; D is ambiguous. The CDR3 runs 11 residues. V was cut by 6 bases and J by 1 base, with 6 bases left in between. CDR1 and CDR2 (germline): DFQATT, SNEGSKA (reference sequence).

The V call is TRBV2, the J call TRBJ2-7; perhaps TRBD1 as D (6 bases). The CDR3 is 15 residues long. Germline V gene data show CDR1 as SNHLY and CDR2 as FYNNEI. The germline V and J ends were trimmed by 5 bases and 1 base, with 15 bases remaining between them. The CDR3 nucleotides read TGTGCCAGCAGTAACAGGGTTTTGCGTTCCTACGAGCAGTACTTC. This encodes CASSNRVLRSYEQYF. The whole variable domain, filled in from reference TRBV2 and TRBJ2-7, reads EPEVTQTPSHQVTQMGQEVILRCVPISNHLYFYWYRQILGQKVEFLVSFYNNEISEKSEIFDDQFSVERPDGSNFTLKIRSTKLEDSAMYFCASSNRVLRSYEQYFGPGTRLTVT.

CDR3 sequence (DNA): TGTGCCAGCAGTTCCGCCGGGACAGGGAGAAACATTCAGTACTTC. Its protein product is CASSSAGTGRNIQYF. The chain carries TRBV28 and TRBJ2-4, with 9 bases fitting TRBD1. This CDR3 has 15 residues. V lost 4 bases and J lost 6; bases outside the gene matches: 7. The V gene's germline CDR1 is MDHEN and CDR2 SYDVKM. The full variable domain, rest sourced from reference TRBV28 and TRBJ2-4, is DVKVTQSSRYLVKRTGEKVFLECVQDMDHENMFWYRQDPGLGLRLIYFSYDVKMKEKGDIPEGYSVSREKKERFSLILESASTNQTSMYLCASSSAGTGRNIQYFGAGTRLSVL.

This chain joins TRBV7-2 and TRBJ2-3; D call uncertain. Germline CDR1 SGHTA, CDR2 FQGNSA. V lost 10 bases to trimming and J lost 1 base, with 15 bases between them. The CDR3 extends over 14 amino acids. In DNA, the CDR3 is TGTGCCACAACCTCATCCTGGGGCACAGATACGCAGTATTTT. Amino acid sequence: CATTSSWGTDTQYF.

In its sample, this clone was seen many times. The chain carries TRBV11-3 and TRBJ2-5, with 7 positions matching TRBD2. Unmatched junction bases numbered 11, after V lost 5 bases and J lost 5 bases. Germline CDR1 is SGHNT and CDR2 is YENEEA. The CDR3 spans 15 residues. The CDR3 is CASSKRGLVEETQYF. The CDR3 DNA reads as TGTGCCAGCAGCAAACGAGGACTAGTGGAGGAGACCCAGTACTTC.

V and J are TRBV28 and TRBJ1-2; TRBD1 matches 10 bases. Germline V gives CDR1 MDHEN, CDR2 SYDVKM. The CDR3 spans 13 residues. V shed 2 bases, J shed 7 bases, and the junction held 1 base outside the gene matches. CDR3 region: CASSLDRGLGYTF. The DNA for the CDR3 is TGTGCCAGCAGTTTAGACAGGGGGCTTGGCTACACCTTC.

The chain uses TRBV7-9 and TRBJ2-7; D may be TRBD1 or TRBD2 (5 bases each). With 6 bases removed from V and 3 bases from J, the gap between germline ends came to 15 bases. The germline V gene has CDR1 SEHNR and CDR2 FQNEAQ (reference sequence). The CDR3 has 14 residues. The chain's CDR3 is CASSKSGQSYEQYF. CDR3 in DNA: TGTGCCAGCAGTAAATCGGGGCAGAGCTACGAGCAGTACTTC.

The rearrangement joins TRBV13 to TRBJ2-7; TRBD2 matches at 10 bases. The V segment lost 3 bases and the J segment 2 bases; nucleotides outside the gene matches: 1. This CDR3 has 14 amino acids. In germline, CDR1 is PRHDT, CDR2 FYEKMQ (reference sequence). The CDR3 region has the DNA TGTGCCAGCAGCTTGGGGACTAGCGCCTACGAGCAGTACTTC. Its protein product is CASSLGTSAYEQYF.

There are many counts of this clone. The chain employs TRBV6-1 and TRBJ2-5; D is perhaps TRBD1 or TRBD2 (5 bases each). V dropped 6 bases and J dropped 5 bases, with 13 bases sitting between them. The V gene's germline CDR1 is MNHNS and CDR2 SASEGT. This CDR3 has 13 residues. The CDR3 sequence is CASRALGVETQYF. CDR3 coding DNA: TGTGCCAGCAGAGCACTAGGGGTGGAGACCCAGTACTTC.

The genes are TRBV7-3 and TRBJ2-1, with 9 nucleotides matching TRBD1. Germline V gene sequence: CDR1 SGHTA, CDR2 FQGTGA. This CDR3 spans 17 amino acids. J lost 4 bases, V lost 6 bases, and 13 bases had no gene match. In nucleotides, the CDR3 is TGTGCCAGCAGTTTACTACCCGGGACAGGGTTTTACAATGAGCAGTTCTTC. This translates into CASSLLPGTGFYNEQFF. Full variable domain (rest looked up from reference TRBV7-3 and TRBJ2-1): GAGVSQTPSNKVTEKGKYVELRCDPISGHTALYWYRQSLGQGPEFLIYFQGTGAADDSGLPNDRFFAVRPEGSVSTLKIQRTERGDSAVYLCASSLLPGTGFYNEQFFGPGTRLTVL.

This chain uses TRBV5-6 with TRBJ2-2, with 7 bases lining up with TRBD1. Germline CDR1 and CDR2: SGHDT and YYEEEE. This CDR3 is built from 16 residues. V lost 5 bases, J lost 4 bases, and 11 bases stayed unmatched. CDR3 in DNA: TGTGCCAGCAGTCGCGACAGGGCAATGAGCACCGGGGAGCTGTTTTTT. This codes for CASSRDRAMSTGELFF.

This clone was recorded a few times. The V call is TRBV12-5, the J call TRBJ2-7; 7 bases line up with TRBD1. Germline V lookup: CDR1 LGHNT, CDR2 FRNRAP. This CDR3 has 13 residues. The J segment lost 10 bases and the V segment lost 6 bases, leaving 12 bases of the junction unmatched. The CDR3 DNA follows: TGTGCTAGTGGCCTAGGGGGCCGGCGGAATCAGTACTTC. Protein sequence: CASGLGGRRNQYF.

CDR3 amino acids: CSVGGLAGGPVNIQYF. The CDR3 region has the DNA TGCAGCGTGGGGGGACTAGCGGGAGGGCCGGTAAACATTCAGTACTTC. The chain uses TRBV29-1 and TRBJ2-4; 16 bases agree with TRBD2. V shed 6 bases and J 6 bases; nucleotides not matched to a gene: 8. The CDR3 is 16 residues long. From germline, CDR1 is SQVTM and CDR2 ANQGSEA. Filled out from reference TRBV29-1 and TRBJ2-4, the complete variable domain reads SAVISQKPSRDICQRGTSLTIQCQVDSQVTMMFWYRQQPGQSLTLIATANQGSEATYESGFVIDKFPISRPNLTFSTLTVSNMSPEDSSIYLCSVGGLAGGPVNIQYFGAGTRLSVL.

The chain uses TRBV18 and TRBJ2-1; D not resolved. V was shortened by 2 bases and J by 0 bases, with 8 bases between the two germline ends. From germline, CDR1 is KGHSH and CDR2 LQKENI. The CDR3 has 15 residues. CDR3 protein: CASSPSYLSYNEQFF. The CDR3 DNA sequence: TGTGCCAGCTCACCATCCTATCTCTCCTACAATGAGCAGTTCTTC.

The chain links TRBV5-1 to TRBJ2-7; TRBD2 agrees at 8 bases. The CDR3 contains 17 residues. CDR1 and CDR2 (germline): SGHRS, YFSETQ. V dropped 0 bases and J dropped 1; count of bases not matched to a gene: 9. The CDR3 DNA sequence: TGCGCCAGCAGCTTGGCCGTGGGACTAGTGAGATCCTACGAGCAGTACTTC. This codes for CASSLAVGLVRSYEQYF.

J is TRBJ2-3 and V is TRBV11-1, with 8 nucleotides matching TRBD2. This CDR3 contains 14 residues. V lost 5 bases, J lost 5 bases, and 6 bases stayed unmatched. The germline CDR1 and CDR2 sequences are SGHAT and FQDESV (reference sequence). This chain's CDR3 is CASSPREGRDTQYF. The DNA of the CDR3 is TGTGCCAGCAGCCCCCGGGAGGGGCGAGATACGCAGTATTTT.

This clone has just one count. The chain is built from TRBV7-6 and TRBJ2-5; 9 nucleotides agree with TRBD2. The CDR3 consists of 18 residues. Germline CDR1 is SGHVS and CDR2 is FNYEAQ. Germline trimming cut 1 base from V and 1 base from J; bases unmatched to any gene: 10. The CDR3 DNA reads as TGTGCCAGCAGCTTAGTGGGCGGGAGGGACCCAATCCAAGAGACCCAGTACTTC. Protein: CASSLVGGRDPIQETQYF. Full variable domain (missing parts from reference TRBV7-6 and TRBJ2-5): GAGVSQSPRYKVTKRGQDVALRCDPISGHVSLYWYRQALGQGPEFLTYFNYEAQQDKSGLPNDRFSAERPEGSISTLTIQRTEQRDSAMYRCASSLVGGRDPIQETQYFGPGTRLLVL.

This clone was recorded at least ten times. The chain has TRBV27 and TRBJ1-1, with a possible D match to TRBD1 (5 bases). Germline lookup yields CDR1 MNHEY and CDR2 SMNVEV (reference sequence). The CDR3 loop spans 13 amino acids. The V gene lost 2 bases and the J gene lost 4 bases, with 8 bases spanning the gap. CDR3 residues: CASSLERGTEAFF. Here the CDR3 DNA reads TGTGCCAGCAGTTTAGAGAGGGGCACTGAAGCTTTCTTT.